This T cell receptor beta chain was recorded in a study of CD8 T cells in Susac syndrome. Reverse transcription used about 0.45 to 1 ug RNA and random hexamers. TCRdb analysed the immunoSEQ multiplex PCR reads with MiXCR anew, one entry per CDR3 protein. The sample includes over 95,000 distinct CDR3 sequences, approximately 90% of them seen just once. V was shortened by 6 bases and J by 4 bases, with 13 bases between the two germline ends. The CDR3 extends over 14 amino acids. The V and J genes are TRBV12-3 or TRBV12-4 and TRBJ1-5; D unclear. The sequencing sample was made of CD8+ T cells from PBMCs. The clonotype originates from a human donor in good health. The CDR3: CASSPAISNQPQHF. The CDR3 nucleotides read TGTGCCAGCAGCCCGGCCATCTCTAATCAGCCCCAGCATTTT.